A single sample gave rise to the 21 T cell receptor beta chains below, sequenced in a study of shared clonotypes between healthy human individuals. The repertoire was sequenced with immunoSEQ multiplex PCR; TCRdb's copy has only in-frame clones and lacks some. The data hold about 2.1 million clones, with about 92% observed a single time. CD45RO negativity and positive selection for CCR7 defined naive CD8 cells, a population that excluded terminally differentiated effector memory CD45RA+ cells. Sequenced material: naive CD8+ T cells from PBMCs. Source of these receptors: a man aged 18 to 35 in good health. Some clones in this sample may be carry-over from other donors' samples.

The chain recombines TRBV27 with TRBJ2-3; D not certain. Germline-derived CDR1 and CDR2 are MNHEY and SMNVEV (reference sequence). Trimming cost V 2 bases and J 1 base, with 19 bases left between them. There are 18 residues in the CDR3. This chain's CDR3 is CASSLLNPTGVRTDTQYF. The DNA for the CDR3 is TGTGCCAGCAGTTTACTCAACCCCACTGGGGTGCGCACAGATACGCAGTATTTT.

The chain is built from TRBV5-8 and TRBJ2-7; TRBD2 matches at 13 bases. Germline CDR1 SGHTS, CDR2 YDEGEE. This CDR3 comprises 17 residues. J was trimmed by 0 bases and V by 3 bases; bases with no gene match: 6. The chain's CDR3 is CASSWPGLAGSSYEQYF. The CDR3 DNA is TGTGCCAGCAGCTGGCCGGGACTAGCGGGAAGCTCCTACGAGCAGTACTTC.

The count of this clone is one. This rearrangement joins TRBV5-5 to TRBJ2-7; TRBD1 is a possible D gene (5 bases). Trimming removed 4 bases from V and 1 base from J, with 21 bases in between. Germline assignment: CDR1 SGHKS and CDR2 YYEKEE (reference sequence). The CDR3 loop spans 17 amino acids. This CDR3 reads CASSQSTRQGISYEQYF. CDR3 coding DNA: TGTGCCAGCAGCCAAAGCACCCGGCAGGGTATATCCTACGAGCAGTACTTC.

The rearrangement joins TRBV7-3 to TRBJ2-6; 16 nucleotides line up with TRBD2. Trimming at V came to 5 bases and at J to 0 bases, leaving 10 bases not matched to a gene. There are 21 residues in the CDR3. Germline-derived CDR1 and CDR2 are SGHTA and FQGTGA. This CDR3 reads CASSITGTSGREGSGANVLTF. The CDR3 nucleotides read TGTGCCAGCAGCATCACTGGGACTAGCGGGAGGGAAGGCTCTGGGGCCAACGTCCTGACTTTC.

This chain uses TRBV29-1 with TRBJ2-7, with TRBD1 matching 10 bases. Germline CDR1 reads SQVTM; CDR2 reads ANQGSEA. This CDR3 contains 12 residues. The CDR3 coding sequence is TGCCCTACGGGGGACAGGGGAAACGAGCAGTACTTC. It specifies CPTGDRGNEQYF.

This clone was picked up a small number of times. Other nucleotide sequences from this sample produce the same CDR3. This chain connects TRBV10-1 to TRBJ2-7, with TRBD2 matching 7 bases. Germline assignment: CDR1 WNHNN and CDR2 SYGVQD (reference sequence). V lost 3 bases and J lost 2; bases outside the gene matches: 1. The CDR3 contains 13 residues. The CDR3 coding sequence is TGCGCCAGCAGTGATCGGGGGGCCTACGAGCAGTACTTC. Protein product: CASSDRGAYEQYF.

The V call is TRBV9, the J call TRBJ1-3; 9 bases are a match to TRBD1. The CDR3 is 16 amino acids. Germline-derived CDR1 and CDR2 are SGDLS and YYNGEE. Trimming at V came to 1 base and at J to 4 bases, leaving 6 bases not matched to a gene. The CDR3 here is CASSVNKGQGGNTIYF. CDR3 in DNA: TGTGCCAGCAGCGTAAATAAGGGACAGGGCGGAAACACCATATATTTT.

In nucleotides, the CDR3 is TGCGCCAGCGGGTATTATGGCAATGAAAAACTGTTTTTT. Its translation: CASGYYGNEKLFF. V gene TRBV5-1 combines with J gene TRBJ1-4; D gene ambiguous. The CDR3 runs to 13 residues. Germline loops: CDR1 SGHRS, CDR2 YFSETQ. Trimming stripped 7 bases from V and 5 bases from J, with 12 bases between.

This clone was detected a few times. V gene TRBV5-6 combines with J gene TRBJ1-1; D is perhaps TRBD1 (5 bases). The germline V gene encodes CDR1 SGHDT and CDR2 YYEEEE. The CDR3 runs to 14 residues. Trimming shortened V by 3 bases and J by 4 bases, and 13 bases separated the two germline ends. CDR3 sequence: CASSSVGDGTEAFF. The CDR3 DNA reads TGTGCCAGCAGCTCTGTGGGGGATGGCACTGAAGCTTTCTTT.

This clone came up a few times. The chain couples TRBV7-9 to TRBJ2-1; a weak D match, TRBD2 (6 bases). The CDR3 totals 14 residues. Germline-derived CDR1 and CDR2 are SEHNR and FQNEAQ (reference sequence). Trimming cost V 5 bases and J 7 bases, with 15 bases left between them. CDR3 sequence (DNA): TGTGCCAGCAGCCCTCGGGACTTGATAAATGAGCAGTTCTTC. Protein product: CASSPRDLINEQFF.

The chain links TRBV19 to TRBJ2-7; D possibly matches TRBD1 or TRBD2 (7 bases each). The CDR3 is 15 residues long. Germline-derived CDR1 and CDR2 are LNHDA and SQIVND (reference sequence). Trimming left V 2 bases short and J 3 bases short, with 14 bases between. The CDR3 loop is CASSISGDSRYEQYF. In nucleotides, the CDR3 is TGTGCCAGTAGTATAAGCGGGGACAGTCGCTACGAGCAGTACTTC.

This chain's CDR3 is CASTLGMGTEAFF. The DNA of the CDR3 is TGTGCCAGTACCCTTGGCATGGGCACTGAAGCTTTCTTT. This chain joins TRBV19 and TRBJ1-1, with D uncertain. Germline loops: CDR1 LNHDA, CDR2 SQIVND (reference sequence). Trimming removed 7 bases from V and 4 bases from J, with 13 bases in between. The CDR3 is 13 amino acids.

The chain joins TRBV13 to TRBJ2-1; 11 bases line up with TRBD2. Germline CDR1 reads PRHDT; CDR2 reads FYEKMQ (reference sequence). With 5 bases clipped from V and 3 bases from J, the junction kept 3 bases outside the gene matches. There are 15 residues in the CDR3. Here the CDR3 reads CASSGGTSGYNEQFF. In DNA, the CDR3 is TGTGCCAGCAGCGGTGGGACTAGCGGCTACAATGAGCAGTTCTTC. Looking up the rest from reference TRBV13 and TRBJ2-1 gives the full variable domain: AAGVIQSPRHLIKEKRETATLKCYPIPRHDTVYWYQQGPGQDPQFLISFYEKMQSDKGSIPDRFSAQQFSDYHSELNMSSLELGDSALYFCASSGGTSGYNEQFFGPGTRLTVL.

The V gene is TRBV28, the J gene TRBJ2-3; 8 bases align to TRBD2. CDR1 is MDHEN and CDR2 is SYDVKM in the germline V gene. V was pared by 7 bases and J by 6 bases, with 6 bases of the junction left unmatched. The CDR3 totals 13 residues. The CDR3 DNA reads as TGTGCCAGCACCGGGGGGGCAAGGGATACGCAGTATTTT. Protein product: CASTGGARDTQYF. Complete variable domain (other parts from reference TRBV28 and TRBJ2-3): DVKVTQSSRYLVKRTGEKVFLECVQDMDHENMFWYRQDPGLGLRLIYFSYDVKMKEKGDIPEGYSVSREKKERFSLILESASTNQTSMYLCASTGGARDTQYFGPGTRLTVL.

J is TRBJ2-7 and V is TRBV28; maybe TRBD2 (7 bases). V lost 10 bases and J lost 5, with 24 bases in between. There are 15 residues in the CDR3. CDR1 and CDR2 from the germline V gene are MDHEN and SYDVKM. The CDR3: CATLNRGREPDEQYF. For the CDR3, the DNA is TGTGCCACTCTAAACCGGGGGCGGGAGCCGGACGAGCAGTACTTC.

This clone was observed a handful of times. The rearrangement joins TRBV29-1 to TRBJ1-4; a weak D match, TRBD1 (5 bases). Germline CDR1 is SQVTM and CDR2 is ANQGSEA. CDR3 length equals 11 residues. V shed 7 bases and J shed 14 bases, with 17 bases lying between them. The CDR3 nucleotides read TGCAGCGCCGGGACTATGCAAGAGCTGTTTTTT. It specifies CSAGTMQELFF. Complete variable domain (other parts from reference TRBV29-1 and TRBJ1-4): SAVISQKPSRDICQRGTSLTIQCQVDSQVTMMFWYRQQPGQSLTLIATANQGSEATYESGFVIDKFPISRPNLTFSTLTVSNMSPEDSSIYLCSAGTMQELFFGSGTQLSVL.

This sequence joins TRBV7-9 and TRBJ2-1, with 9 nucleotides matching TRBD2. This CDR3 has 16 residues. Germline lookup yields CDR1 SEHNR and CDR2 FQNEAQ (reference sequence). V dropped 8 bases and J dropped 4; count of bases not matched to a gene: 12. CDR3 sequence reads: CASLEGPGLAYNEQFF. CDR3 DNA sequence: TGTGCCAGCCTAGAGGGCCCGGGACTAGCATACAATGAGCAGTTCTTC. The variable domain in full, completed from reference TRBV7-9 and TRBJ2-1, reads DTGVSQNPRHKITKRGQNVTFRCDPISEHNRLYWYRQTLGQGPEFLTYFQNEAQLEKSRLLSDRFSAERPKGSFSTLEIQRTEQGDSAMYLCASLEGPGLAYNEQFFGPGTRLTVL.

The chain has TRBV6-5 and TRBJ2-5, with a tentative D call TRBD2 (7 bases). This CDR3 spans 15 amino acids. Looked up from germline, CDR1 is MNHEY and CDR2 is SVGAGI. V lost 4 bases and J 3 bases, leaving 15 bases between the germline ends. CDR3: CASSLGGRREETQYF. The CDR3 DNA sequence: TGTGCCAGCAGTTTGGGGGGGCGACGGGAAGAGACCCAGTACTTC.

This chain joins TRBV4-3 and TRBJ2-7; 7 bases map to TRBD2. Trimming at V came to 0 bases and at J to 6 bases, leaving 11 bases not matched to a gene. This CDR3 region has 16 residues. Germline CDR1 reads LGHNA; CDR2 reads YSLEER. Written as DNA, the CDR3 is TGCGCCAGCAGCCAAGATAAGTCTAGCGGAACTCGCGAGCAGTACTTC. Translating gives CASSQDKSSGTREQYF.

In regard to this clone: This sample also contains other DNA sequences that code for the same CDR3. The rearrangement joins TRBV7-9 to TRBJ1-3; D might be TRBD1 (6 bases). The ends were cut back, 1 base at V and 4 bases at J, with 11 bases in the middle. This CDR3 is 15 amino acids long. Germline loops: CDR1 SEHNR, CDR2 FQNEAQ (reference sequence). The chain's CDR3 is CASSLGGGYGNTIYF. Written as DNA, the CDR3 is TGTGCCAGCAGCTTAGGTGGGGGCTACGGAAACACCATATATTTT.

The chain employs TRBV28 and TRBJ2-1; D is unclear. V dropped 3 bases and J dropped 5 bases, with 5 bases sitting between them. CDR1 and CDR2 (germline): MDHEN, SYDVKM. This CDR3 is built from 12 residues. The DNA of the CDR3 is TGTGCCAGCAGTTTCTGGAACAATGAGCAGTTCTTC. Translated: CASSFWNNEQFF.